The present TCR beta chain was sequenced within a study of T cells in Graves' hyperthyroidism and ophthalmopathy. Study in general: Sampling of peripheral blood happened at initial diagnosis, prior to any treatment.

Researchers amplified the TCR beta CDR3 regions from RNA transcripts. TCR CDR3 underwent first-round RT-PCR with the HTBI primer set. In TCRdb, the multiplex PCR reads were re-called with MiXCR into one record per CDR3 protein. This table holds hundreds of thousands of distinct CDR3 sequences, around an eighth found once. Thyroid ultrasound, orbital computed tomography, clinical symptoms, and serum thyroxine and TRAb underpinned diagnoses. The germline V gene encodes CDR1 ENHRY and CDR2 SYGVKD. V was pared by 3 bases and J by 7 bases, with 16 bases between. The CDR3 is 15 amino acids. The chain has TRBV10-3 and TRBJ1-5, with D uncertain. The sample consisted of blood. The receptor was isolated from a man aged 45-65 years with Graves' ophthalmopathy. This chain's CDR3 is CAISDLEGMGQPQHF. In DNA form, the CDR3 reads TGTGCCATCAGTGATTTGGAGGGCATGGGGCAGCCCCAGCATTTT.